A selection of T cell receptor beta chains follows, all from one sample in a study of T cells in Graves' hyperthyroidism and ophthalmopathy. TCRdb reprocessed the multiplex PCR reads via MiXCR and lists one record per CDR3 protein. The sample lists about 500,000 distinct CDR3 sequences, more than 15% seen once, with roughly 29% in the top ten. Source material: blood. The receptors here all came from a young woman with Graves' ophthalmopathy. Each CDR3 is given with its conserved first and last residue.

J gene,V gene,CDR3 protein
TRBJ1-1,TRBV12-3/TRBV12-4,CASNNQDGNTEAFF
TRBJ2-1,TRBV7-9,CASSFVSEDEQFF
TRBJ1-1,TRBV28,CASSLSAFMNTEAFF
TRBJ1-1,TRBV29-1,CSVARGGAEAFF
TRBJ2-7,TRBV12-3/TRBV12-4,CASSPPPTTYEQYF
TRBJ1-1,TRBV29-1,CSVNPSWGMNTEAFF
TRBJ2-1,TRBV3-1,CASSQDGGRNNEQFF
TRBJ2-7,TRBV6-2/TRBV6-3,CASRHWGMTGYEQYF
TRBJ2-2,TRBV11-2,CASSPSGTGYPGELFF
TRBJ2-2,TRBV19,CASSARTGWAGELFF
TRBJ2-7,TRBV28,CASKPAGTYEQYF
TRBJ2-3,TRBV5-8,CASSTNDRGGTDTQYF
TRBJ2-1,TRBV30,CAWSETSGTDNEQFF
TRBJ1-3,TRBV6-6,CASSYSRAAGSGNTIYF
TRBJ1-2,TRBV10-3,CATKGTGDSGYTF
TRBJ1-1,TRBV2,CASTRTGMDTEAFF
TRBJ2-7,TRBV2,CASSEQGQGSYEQYF
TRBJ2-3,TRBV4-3,CASSQEPQAGGGDTQYF
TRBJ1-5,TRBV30,CAWRGTGGSQPQHF
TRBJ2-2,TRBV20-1,CSARSPGPLNTGELFF
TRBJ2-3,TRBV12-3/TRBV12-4,CASSPGLESTDTQYF
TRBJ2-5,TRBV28,CASSLSDTRRETQYF
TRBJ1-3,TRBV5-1,CASSQAGISGNTIYF
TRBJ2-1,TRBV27,CASSRVRVRGNEQFF
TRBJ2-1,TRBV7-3,CASSLIADSYNEQFF
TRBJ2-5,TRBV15,CATSGRLAGKEETQYF
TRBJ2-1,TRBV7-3,CASSLVGGKDNEQFF
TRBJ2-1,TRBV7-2,CASSLGRELNEQFF
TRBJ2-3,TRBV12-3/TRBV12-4,CASSQLASSTDTQYF
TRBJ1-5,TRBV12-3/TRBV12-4,CASSLGQGGEQPQHF
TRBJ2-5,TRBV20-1,CSAPSAGAGETQYF
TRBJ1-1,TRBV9,CASSVGAGSMDTEAFF
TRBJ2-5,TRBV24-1,CATSDRLTGVQETQYF
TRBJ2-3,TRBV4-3,CASSQGVEAGGGDTQYF
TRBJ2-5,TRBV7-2,CASSGRDRGETQYF
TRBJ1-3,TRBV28,CASSQLQGRGSGNTIYF
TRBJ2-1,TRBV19,CASSIGRQGYEQFF
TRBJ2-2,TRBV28,CASATGVTGELFF
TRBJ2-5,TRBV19,CASSMGSPVRETQYF
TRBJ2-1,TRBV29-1,CSVASGNNEQFF
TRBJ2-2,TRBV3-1,CASSAVTENTGELFF
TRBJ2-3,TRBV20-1,CSATTRPDTQYF
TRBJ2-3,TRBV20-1,CSATRQGAQSTDTQYF
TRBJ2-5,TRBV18,CASSPITSGSPTGETQYF
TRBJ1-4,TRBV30,CAWDIGGDEKLFF
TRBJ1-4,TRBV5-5,CASSLAVTANEKLFF
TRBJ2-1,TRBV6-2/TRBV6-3,CASSYSGTGSLRRYNEQFF
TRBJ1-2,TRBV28,CASSLSGETGYGYTF
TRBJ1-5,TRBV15,CATSSPQGDQPQHF
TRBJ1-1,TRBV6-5,CASSYSMTGERAFF